This entry concerns a single TCR beta chain. The antigen remains unidentified. This sample stems from a study of cytomegalovirus exposure and HLA in healthy donors. 60 Vbeta and 13 Jbeta primers were used in PCR. Libraries were prepared by immunoSEQ multiplex PCR; TCRdb keeps only in-frame clonotypes and omits some of them. This table holds 170,000 or so clones, about 80% found once. Study-level results: Analyses of presence/absence relied on an assumption of roughly uniform sequencing depth across donors.

Trimming removed 3 bases at V and 8 bases at J, with 16 bases between. CDR1 and CDR2 from the germline V gene are WSHSY and SAAADI. The CDR3 length is 14 residues. Sequencing was carried out using PBMCs. The chain recombines TRBV10-2 with TRBJ1-2, with TRBD1 as a possible D gene (6 bases). The receptor's source is a man between 60 and 70 years old in good health and CMV-seronegative. The CDR3 region is CASSDNQGPVGYTF. As DNA, the CDR3 is TGCGCCAGCAGTGATAACCAGGGGCCAGTGGGCTACACCTTC.